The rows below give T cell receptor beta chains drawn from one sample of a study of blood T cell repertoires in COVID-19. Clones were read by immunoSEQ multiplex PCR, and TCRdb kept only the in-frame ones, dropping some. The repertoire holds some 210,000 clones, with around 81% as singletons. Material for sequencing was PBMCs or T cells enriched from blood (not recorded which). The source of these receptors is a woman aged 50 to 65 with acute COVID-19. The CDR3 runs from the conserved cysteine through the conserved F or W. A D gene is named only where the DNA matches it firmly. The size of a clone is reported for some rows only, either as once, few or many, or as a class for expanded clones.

CDR3: CASSKGQGASANF
DNA: TGTGCCAGCAGCAAGGGACAGGGGGCTTCTGCTAATTTT
V: TRBV7-8
J: TRBJ1-3
size: few
D: TRBD1

CDR3: CATSHLGTGQETQYF
DNA: TGTGCCACCAGTCACCTAGGGACAGGCCAAGAGACCCAGTACTTC
V: TRBV24-1
J: TRBJ2-5
size: .
D: TRBD1

CDR3: CASSALQGLNTEAFF
DNA: TGTGCCAGCAGCGCCTTACAGGGTTTGAACACTGAAGCTTTCTTT
V: TRBV9
J: TRBJ1-1
size: .
D: .

CDR3: CAWSLGRAGLDQPQHF
DNA: TGTGCCTGGAGCCTTGGGAGGGCAGGGCTTGATCAGCCCCAGCATTTT
V: TRBV30
J: TRBJ1-5
size: .
D: .

CDR3: CATSRGGTRADYGYTF
DNA: TGTGCCACCAGCAGAGGCGGAACAAGAGCTGACTATGGCTACACCTTC
V: TRBV15
J: TRBJ1-2
size: .
D: .

CDR3: CASSQDSPAGTNVLAKNIQYF
DNA: TGTGCCAGCAGCCAAGATAGCCCAGCGGGCACCAATGTATTAGCCAAAAACATTCAGTACTTC
V: TRBV4-2
J: TRBJ2-4
size: .
D: .

CDR3: CASSQFGSLQIPDTQYF
DNA: TGTGCCAGCAGCCAATTCGGGAGTTTGCAGATACCAGATACGCAGTATTTT
V: TRBV3-1/TRBV3-2
J: TRBJ2-3
size: .
D: .

CDR3: CASSPPNTKTSQAKNIQYF
DNA: TGTGCCAGCTCACCACCCAATACAAAGACTAGCCAAGCCAAAAACATTCAGTACTTC
V: TRBV18
J: TRBJ2-4
size: .
D: TRBD2

CDR3: CATSVGTGPYNEQFF
DNA: TGTGCCACCAGTGTTGGGACAGGGCCCTACAATGAGCAGTTCTTC
V: TRBV24-1
J: TRBJ2-1
size: .
D: TRBD1

CDR3: CASSYSIGGGYTF
DNA: TGTGCCAGCAGTTACTCGATTGGGGGGGGCTACACCTTC
V: TRBV6-6
J: TRBJ1-2
size: .
D: .

CDR3: CASRMDPRGNQPQHF
DNA: TGTGCCAGCAGAATGGACCCTCGGGGTAATCAGCCCCAGCATTTT
V: TRBV28
J: TRBJ1-5
size: few
D: .

CDR3: CASSPLTGAKNIQYF
DNA: TGTGCCAGCAGCCCTTTGACAGGGGCCAAAAACATTCAGTACTTC
V: TRBV11-2
J: TRBJ2-4
size: .
D: TRBD1

CDR3: CSVEQGRNQPQHF
DNA: TGCAGCGTCGAACAGGGCAGAAATCAGCCCCAGCATTTT
V: TRBV29-1
J: TRBJ1-5
size: few
D: .

CDR3: CASRGGVLYGYTF
DNA: TGTGCCAGTAGGGGGGGTGTCCTCTATGGCTACACCTTC
V: TRBV19
J: TRBJ1-2
size: .
D: .

CDR3: CASSPPGHLGTGGAGANVLTF
DNA: TGTGCCAGCTCACCACCAGGGCACCTCGGGACAGGGGGCGCTGGGGCCAACGTCCTGACTTTC
V: TRBV18
J: TRBJ2-6
size: .
D: TRBD1

CDR3: CASSYQTGIGQPQHF
DNA: TGTGCCAGCAGTTACCAAACAGGGATAGGTCAGCCCCAGCATTTT
V: TRBV27
J: TRBJ1-5
size: .
D: .

CDR3: CASSYHGRQETQYF
DNA: TGTGCCAGCAGCTACCACGGGAGGCAGGAGACCCAGTACTTC
V: TRBV7-2
J: TRBJ2-5
size: .
D: TRBD2

CDR3: CASSRTGQETQYF
DNA: TGTGCCAGCAGTCGGACGGGGCAAGAGACCCAGTACTTC
V: TRBV7-2
J: TRBJ2-5
size: .
D: .

CDR3: CASRNTARGGPRGYTF
DNA: TGTGCCAGCAGAAACACCGCTCGGGGAGGGCCGCGCGGCTACACCTTC
V: TRBV19
J: TRBJ1-2
size: .
D: .

CDR3: CASSPNHGYTF
DNA: TGTGCCAGCAGCCCCAATCATGGCTACACCTTC
V: TRBV11-2
J: TRBJ1-2
size: .
D: .